A single sample is the source of the 15 T cell receptor beta chains below, sequenced in a study of T cells in Graves' hyperthyroidism and ophthalmopathy. Researchers took RNA transcripts and amplified the TCR beta CDR3 regions from them. The TCR CDR3 first-round RT-PCR relied on the HTBI primer set. TCRdb recomputed calls from the multiplex PCR reads with MiXCR, one row per CDR3 protein. The sample consists of around 600,000 distinct CDR3 sequences, around 13% of them appearing once. What was sequenced was blood. The receptors stem from a woman in her forties or fifties with Graves' ophthalmopathy.

This clonotype was seen ten or more times. The rearrangement joins TRBV3-1 to TRBJ1-6; D ambiguous. Germline CDR1 reads LGHDT; CDR2 reads YNNKEL (reference sequence). CDR3 length: 12 residues. V lost 2 bases and J lost 8, with 4 bases in between. CDR3 in amino acids: CASSQQDSPLHF. CDR3 coding DNA: TGTGCCAGCAGCCAACAGGATTCACCCCTCCACTTT. The full variable domain, with the rest looked up from reference TRBV3-1 and TRBJ1-6, is DTAVSQTPKYLVTQMGNDKSIKCEQNLGHDTMYWYKQDSKKFLKIMFSYNNKELIINETVPNRFSPKSPDKAHLNLHINSLELGDSAVYFCASSQQDSPLHFGNGTRLTVT.

V and J are TRBV10-3 and TRBJ1-2, with TRBD1 identical over 9 bases. The CDR3 consists of 15 residues. Germline V gives CDR1 ENHRY, CDR2 SYGVKD. Trimming took 1 base from V and 2 from J; bases not matched to a gene: 2. CDR3 DNA sequence: TGTGCCATCAGTGAGTGGACAGGGGCAAACTATGGCTACACCTTC. It yields the protein CAISEWTGANYGYTF.

Ten or more counts support this clonotype. This rearrangement joins TRBV28 to TRBJ1-2; TRBD1 matches 7 bases. Trimming cost V 2 bases and J 3 bases; bases outside gene matches: 3. Germline values: CDR1 MDHEN, CDR2 SYDVKM. The CDR3 sequence is 14 residues long. CDR3 nucleotide sequence: TGTGCCAGCAGTTTACAGGGGGAAGACTATGGCTACACCTTC. It encodes CASSLQGEDYGYTF.

This clonotype has a count of ten or more. The chain couples TRBV5-1 to TRBJ2-4; D possibly corresponds to TRBD2 (5 bases). Trimming removed 5 bases from V and 0 bases from J, with 9 bases in between. This CDR3 has 14 amino acids. Germline V lookup: CDR1 SGHRS, CDR2 YFSETQ. CDR3 in amino acids: CASSPAGAKNIQYF. CDR3 DNA: TGCGCCAGCAGTCCCGCGGGAGCCAAAAACATTCAGTACTTC.

This clonotype was seen at least ten times. The chain combines TRBV12-3 or TRBV12-4 with TRBJ2-5; 9 nucleotides align to TRBD2. V was pared by 2 bases and J by 5 bases, with 12 bases of the junction left unmatched. The CDR3 sequence is 17 residues long. Here the CDR3 reads CASSLRRAGGFRETQYF. CDR3 nucleotide sequence: TGTGCCAGCAGTTTACGTCGAGCGGGAGGATTTCGGGAGACCCAGTACTTC.

As to this clonotype: This could be a read error, since a much larger clone is one nucleotide away. This chain joins TRBV12-3 or TRBV12-4 and TRBJ1-1; D is unresolved. CDR3 length equals 13 residues. Deletions cut 3 bases from V and 4 bases from J, with 9 bases between. DNA of the CDR3: TGTGCCAGCAGTTTTTGGGTGCGCACTGAAGCTTTCTTT. It encodes CASSFWVRTEAFF.

This clonotype was found once. V is TRBV4-2 and J is TRBJ2-3, with 15 bases aligning to TRBD2. The CDR3 loop spans 18 amino acids. J was trimmed by 4 bases and V by 2 bases; bases with no gene match: 7. CDR1 is LGHNA and CDR2 is YNFKEQ in the germline V gene. CDR3 sequence: CASSQQRTSGRGADTQYF. CDR3 DNA sequence: TGTGCCAGCAGCCAACAAAGGACTAGCGGGAGGGGGGCAGATACGCAGTATTTT.

This clonotype was seen repeatedly, ten times or more. The rearrangement links TRBV20-1 to TRBJ2-5, with 12 bases that match TRBD2. V was pared by 5 bases and J by 4 bases, with 8 bases of the junction left unmatched. Germline V lookup: CDR1 DFQATT, CDR2 SNEGSKA (reference sequence). This CDR3 is built from 15 residues. The CDR3 spells CSARPSGRALETQYF. The CDR3 DNA is TGCAGTGCTCGACCTAGCGGGAGGGCCTTAGAGACCCAGTACTTC.

This clonotype came up many times. The chain couples TRBV7-2 to TRBJ2-7, with 16 bases that match TRBD2. This CDR3 is built from 18 residues. With 2 bases clipped from V and 4 bases from J, the junction kept 8 bases outside the gene matches. Germline V gives CDR1 SGHTA, CDR2 FQGNSA. Here the CDR3 DNA reads TGTGCCAGCAGCTTAAGGGGACTAGCGGGAGGGCCGGGGTACGAGCAGTACTTC. This translates into CASSLRGLAGGPGYEQYF. The full variable domain, its missing parts supplied by reference TRBV7-2 and TRBJ2-7, is GAGVSQSPSNKVTEKGKDVELRCDPISGHTALYWYRQSLGQGLEFLIYFQGNSAPDKSGLPSDRFSAERTGGSVSTLTIQRTQQEDSAVYLCASSLRGLAGGPGYEQYFGPGTRLTVT.

This clonotype was detected ten times or more. The chain employs TRBV12-3 or TRBV12-4 and TRBJ2-1; D is ambiguous. With 3 bases removed from V and 6 bases from J, the gap between germline ends came to 21 bases. The CDR3 loop spans 17 amino acids. CDR3 DNA sequence: TGTGCCAGCAGTTTTGAATTAGCCGGTACCCCGGCCAATGAGCAGTTCTTC. It codes for CASSFELAGTPANEQFF.

This clonotype appeared many times. The V gene is TRBV20-1, the J gene TRBJ2-4, with D perhaps matching TRBD1 (5 bases). Trimming shortened V by 6 bases and J by 0 bases, and 12 bases separated the two germline ends. The CDR3 runs to 14 residues. CDR1 and CDR2 (germline): DFQATT, SNEGSKA (reference sequence). The CDR3 nucleotides read TGCAGTGCAGGGGTGGCCTTAGCCAAAAACATTCAGTACTTC. Translating it yields CSAGVALAKNIQYF.

The rearrangement uses TRBV11-2 and TRBJ2-1; D is perhaps TRBD1 (5 bases). This CDR3 is 15 amino acids long. V was cut by 5 bases and J by 9 bases, with 20 bases left in between. The germline CDR1 and CDR2 sequences are SGHAT and FQNNGV. The CDR3 loop is CASSPGLGIGAEQFF. CDR3 sequence (DNA): TGTGCCAGCAGCCCTGGGCTGGGGATAGGGGCTGAGCAGTTCTTC. The full variable domain, with the rest looked up from reference TRBV11-2 and TRBJ2-1, is EAGVAQSPRYKIIEKRQSVAFWCNPISGHATLYWYQQILGQGPKLLIQFQNNGVVDDSQLPKDRFSAERLKGVDSTLKIQPAKLEDSAVYLCASSPGLGIGAEQFFGPGTRLTVL.

This clonotype was observed at least ten times. The chain links TRBV10-3 to TRBJ2-1; D remains ambiguous. The CDR3 is 14 residues long. Germline V lookup: CDR1 ENHRY, CDR2 SYGVKD. Trimming removed 2 bases at V and 5 bases at J, with 10 bases between. CDR3 sequence reads: CAISERQMDNEQFF. The CDR3 DNA follows: TGTGCCATCAGTGAGCGGCAGATGGACAATGAGCAGTTCTTC.

The chain recombines TRBV6-2 or TRBV6-3 with TRBJ2-1; D perhaps matches TRBD2 (6 bases). Germline lookup yields CDR1 MNHEY and CDR2 SVGEGT. V was clipped by 2 bases and J by 4 bases, with 15 bases between them. CDR3 size: 16 residues. The CDR3 sequence: CASSYGGKLKYNEQFF. The DNA of the CDR3 is TGTGCCAGCAGTTACGGGGGGAAATTAAAATACAATGAGCAGTTCTTC.

On this clonotype: One base away lies a much larger clone, so this may be a sequencing read error. This chain connects TRBV28 to TRBJ2-1, with a weak D call TRBD1 (6 bases). Germline V gene data show CDR1 as MDHEN and CDR2 as SYDVKM. Trimming left V 5 bases short and J 8 bases short, with 19 bases between. The CDR3 runs 15 residues. CDR3 region: CASSRIGTRHDEQFF. For the CDR3, the DNA is TGTGCCAGCAGTCGCATAGGGACAAGGCACGATGAGCAGTTCTTC.